This TCR beta chain appears in the sequencing data of a study of CD8 T cells in ankylosing spondylitis (dated by TCRdb to about 2017). For the wider study: To find TCR variants linked to disease, the study profiled T cell receptor beta repertoires in ankylosing spondylitis patients and healthy donors. The full study cohort comprised about 23 ankylosing spondylitis patients and 85 to 120 healthy donors. Peripheral blood samples were taken, and synovial fluid was additionally collected from ankylosing spondylitis patients. Beyond this particular receptor, the publication reports: In peripheral blood, the disease-linked clones were found at relatively low frequencies and had a CD8+ phenotype. Some of the motif variants had been reported before in the synovial fluid and blood of reactive arthritis patients, a finding that suggests common disease-initiation mechanisms. A TCR beta motif made up of about eight highly homologous amino acid variants appeared to be characteristic of blood from ankylosing spondylitis patients. Significant enrichment of the disease-linked clones was reported in matched synovial fluid samples from ankylosing spondylitis patients.

This clonotype occurred many times. It has no known antigen specificity. Base qualities are not at hand, and no much larger clone is one base apart. Reading the germline V gene (reference sequence) gives CDR1 SGHKS and CDR2 YYEKEE. V lost 4 bases and J lost 0 bases; the stretch between them is 8 bases long. Including the terminal cysteine and phenylalanine, the CDR3 comprises 14 residues. Of the read, only the CDR3 DNA is kept; its 42 bases are in frame from base 1. TCRdb names Illumina HiSeq 2500 as the instrument used. Quantitative 5'-RACE with molecular barcodes was used to prepare TCR beta libraries. From the authors' description of their analysis: A new computational method, built on a probabilistic model of VDJ rearrangement, was used to identify disease-linked TCR variants. TCRdb redid the processing of the public reads, applying fastp at Q25 and MiXCR, and retained in-frame beta chains. Every distinct CDR3 protein forms one entry, paired with its most common genes and DNA. TCRdb's processing, not the authors', yielded these V and J calls. In all, the sample holds a few hundred thousand distinct CDR3 sequences, and roughly 8% of those were seen once. More than 14% of the sample rests with the top ten.

Rearrangement joined TRBV5-5 to TRBJ1-5; no D gene can be assigned with confidence. This receptor was taken from a male donor with ankylosing spondylitis. Sequenced: blood, either unsorted or a sorted T cell fraction (not recorded which). The nucleotide sequence is given as TGTGCCAGCAGCGTGGTACTTAGCAATCAGCCCCAGCATTTT. Its translation reads: CASSVVLSNQPQHF.